The T cell receptor (beta chain) described here comes from a study of T cell responses to AZD1222 COVID-19 vaccine. Using immunoSEQ multiplex PCR, the repertoire was profiled, and TCRdb retains in-frame clones only, with some absent. The repertoire includes over 150,000 clones, around 90% of them detected once, and 4.4% sits in the top ten. Notes on the study in general: Recipients of AZD1222 seropositive at baseline numbered only 6 or 7. Once two AZD1222 doses were given, Spike-specific TCR breadth and depth went up.

Trimming removed 4 bases from V and 4 bases from J, with 8 bases in between. CDR1 LNHDA and CDR2 SQIVND come from the germline V gene (reference sequence). The CDR3 is 13 amino acids. A word on this clone: Its antigen is not known.

The sample consisted of peripheral blood, taken on day 0 of MenACWY control vaccination. The chain is built from TRBV19 and TRBJ2-4, with D uncertain. The clonotype was recovered from an adult in good health. The CDR3 coding sequence is TGTGCCAGTAGTAGGGTCCATAAAAACATTCAGTACTTC. It yields the protein CASSRVHKNIQYF.